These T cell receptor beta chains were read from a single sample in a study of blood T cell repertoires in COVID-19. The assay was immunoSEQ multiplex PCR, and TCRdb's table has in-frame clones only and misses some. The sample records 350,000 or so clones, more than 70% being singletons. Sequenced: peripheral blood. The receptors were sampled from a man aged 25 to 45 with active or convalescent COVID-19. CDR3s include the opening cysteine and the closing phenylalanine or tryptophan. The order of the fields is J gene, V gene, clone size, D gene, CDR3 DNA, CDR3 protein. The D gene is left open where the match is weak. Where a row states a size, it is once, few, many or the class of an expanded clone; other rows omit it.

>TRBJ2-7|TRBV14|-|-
TGTGCCAGCAGCCAGATCGGGGTAACCTACGAGCAGTACTTC
CASSQIGVTYEQYF
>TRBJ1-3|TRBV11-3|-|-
TGTGCCAGCAGCTTAGTGTTCCTCTCTGGAAACACCATATATTTT
CASSLVFLSGNTIYF
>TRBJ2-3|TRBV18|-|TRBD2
TGTGCCAGCTCACTACTTCTAGCGGGGAGCACAGATACGCAGTATTTT
CASSLLLAGSTDTQYF
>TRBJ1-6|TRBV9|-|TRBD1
TGTGCCAGCAGAGACCCGGGACAGGATAATTCACCCCTCCACTTT
CASRDPGQDNSPLHF
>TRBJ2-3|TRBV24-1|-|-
TGTGCCACCAGTGATTTGACGGGCCGGGACACAGATACGCAGTATTTT
CATSDLTGRDTDTQYF
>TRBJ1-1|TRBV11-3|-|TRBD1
TGTGCCAGCAGCTCTCGACAGGGATGGGCCACTGAAGCTTTCTTT
CASSSRQGWATEAFF
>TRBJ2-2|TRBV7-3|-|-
TGTGCCAGCAGCCCAGCTGGGCTAGCCCTCACCGGGGAGCTGTTTTTT
CASSPAGLALTGELFF
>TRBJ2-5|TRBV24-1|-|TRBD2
TGTGCCACCAGTGATTTGGGGGGAGGGGAGACCCAGTACTTC
CATSDLGGGETQYF
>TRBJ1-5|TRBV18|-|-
TGTGCCAGCTCACCACAGGCGGGACTAAATCAGCCCCAGCATTTT
CASSPQAGLNQPQHF
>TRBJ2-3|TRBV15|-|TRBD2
TGTGCCACCAGCAGAGGGAGGCTAGCGGGGGGTCGTACAGATACGCAGTATTTT
CATSRGRLAGGRTDTQYF
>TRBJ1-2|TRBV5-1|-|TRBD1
TGCGCCAGCAGCTTGGGGGGACAGGGGTTGCATGGCTACACCTTC
CASSLGGQGLHGYTF
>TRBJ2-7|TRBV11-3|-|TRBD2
TGTGCCAGCAGTTACGGACTAGCGGGGGGCTATTCCTACGAGCAGTACTTC
CASSYGLAGGYSYEQYF
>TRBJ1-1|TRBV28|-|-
TGTGCCAGCAGCCCCCCGCCGTGGGCAGTTGTGGCTTTCTTT
CASSPPPWAVVAFF
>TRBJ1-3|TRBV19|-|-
TGTGCCAGTAGCCCTGGAGGCACATACTTTATATATTTT
CASSPGGTYFIYF
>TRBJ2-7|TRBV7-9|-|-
TGTGCCAGCAGCCCTAGGGCAGGGCCCTACGAGCAGTACTTC
CASSPRAGPYEQYF
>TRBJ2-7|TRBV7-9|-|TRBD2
TGTGCCAGCAGCCCCCGGGAGGGGGGGAACGAGCAGTACTTC
CASSPREGGNEQYF
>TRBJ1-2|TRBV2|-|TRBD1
TGTGCCAGCAGTGACGGGGACAGCTATGGCTACACCTTC
CASSDGDSYGYTF
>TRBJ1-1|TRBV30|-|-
TGTGCCTGGACCAAGGAGGAGGGTGGCACTGAAGCTTTCTTT
CAWTKEEGGTEAFF
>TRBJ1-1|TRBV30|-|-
TGTGCCTGGAGTTACAGCCTCATGAACACTGAAGCTTTCTTT
CAWSYSLMNTEAFF
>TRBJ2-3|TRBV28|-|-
TGTGCCAGCAGTTTACCCCTTAGGGGGAGAACGGGAAGCACAGATACGCAGTATTTT
CASSLPLRGRTGSTDTQYF
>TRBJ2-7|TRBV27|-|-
TGTGCCAGCAAAGGGTCGGGAGTAGGCGAGCAGTACTTC
CASKGSGVGEQYF
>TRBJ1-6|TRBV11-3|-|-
TGTGCCAGCAGCTTTGCAGGGCTCTTCCATAATTCACCCCTCCACTTT
CASSFAGLFHNSPLHF
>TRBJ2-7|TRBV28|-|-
TGTGCCAGCAGTTCTCGACGGGGGCAGTACTTC
CASSSRRGQYF
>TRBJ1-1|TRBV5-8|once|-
TGTGCCAGCAGCGCATGGACATGGGCCTCGAGGGGGTACACTGAAGCTTTCTTT
CASSAWTWASRGYTEAFF
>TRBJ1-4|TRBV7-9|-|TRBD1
TGTGCCAGCAGCTTTCAGGGGGCGATTGAAAAACTGTTTTTT
CASSFQGAIEKLFF
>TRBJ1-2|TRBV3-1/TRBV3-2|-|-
TGTGCCAGCAGCCAAGATCCCAGGGCTTTTGGCTACACCTTC
CASSQDPRAFGYTF
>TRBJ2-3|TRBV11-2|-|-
TGTGCCAGCAGCTTACTTATAGCCGTCCGAAGCACAGATACGCAGTATTTT
CASSLLIAVRSTDTQYF
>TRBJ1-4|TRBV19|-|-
TGTGCCAGTTCGACTGTCGGAAGTGAAAAACTGTTTTTT
CASSTVGSEKLFF
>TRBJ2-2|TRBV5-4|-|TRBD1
TGTGCCAGCCCTCTGGACAGGAAGCCCAAGGGTAGGGAGCTGTTTTTT
CASPLDRKPKGRELFF
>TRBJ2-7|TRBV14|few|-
TGTGCCAGCAGCCCCCCCGGGGAAGCCCGCTACGAGCAGTACTTC
CASSPPGEARYEQYF
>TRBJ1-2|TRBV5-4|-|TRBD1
TGTGCCAGCAGCTTTCAGGGGGCGGGCGGCTACACCTTC
CASSFQGAGGYTF
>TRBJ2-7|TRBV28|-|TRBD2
TGTGCCAGCAGTTTAGCCGGGACTAGCGGGTTCTACGAGCAGTACTTC
CASSLAGTSGFYEQYF
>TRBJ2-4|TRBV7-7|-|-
TGTGCCAGCCTCCCCCCCCCAGGGCGGACCAAAAACATTCAGTACTTC
CASLPPPGRTKNIQYF
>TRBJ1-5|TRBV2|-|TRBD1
TGTGCCAGCAGGAGGACAGGGGGACGGGAACAGCCCCAGCATTTT
CASRRTGGREQPQHF
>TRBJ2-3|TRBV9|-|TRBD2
TGTGCCAGCAGCCCTAGCGGGAGCACAGATACGCAGTATTTT
CASSPSGSTDTQYF
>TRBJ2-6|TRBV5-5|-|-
TGTGCCAGCAGCTCAGGACAGTGGCCGCCCGGGGCCAACGTCCTGACTTTC
CASSSGQWPPGANVLTF
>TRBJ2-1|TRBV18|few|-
TGTGCCAGCTCACCGGGGGGGCGCGGCAATGAGCAGTTCTTC
CASSPGGRGNEQFF
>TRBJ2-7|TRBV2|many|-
TGTGCCACATTACAGGGGTCGGGACTCTACGAGCAGTACTTC
CATLQGSGLYEQYF
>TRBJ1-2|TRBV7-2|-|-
TGTGCCAGCAGCTTAGTGGAGGACAGAGGATCTGGCTACACCTTC
CASSLVEDRGSGYTF
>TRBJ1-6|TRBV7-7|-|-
TGTGCCAGCAGCCAAGACAGCTCCTATAATTCACCCCTCCACTTT
CASSQDSSYNSPLHF
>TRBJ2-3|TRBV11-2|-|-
TGTGCCAGCAGCTTTCCTCCCGAGGTGGTTACGCAGTATTTT
CASSFPPEVVTQYF
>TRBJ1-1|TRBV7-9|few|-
TGTGCCAGCAGCCCCAGCGGAGGCACTGAAGCTTTCTTT
CASSPSGGTEAFF
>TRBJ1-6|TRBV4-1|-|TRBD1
TGCGCCAGCAGCCTGTGGGACAGTAATTCACCCCTCCACTTT
CASSLWDSNSPLHF
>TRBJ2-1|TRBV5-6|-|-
TGTGCCAGCAGCTTGGCGTACAATGAGCAGTTCTTC
CASSLAYNEQFF
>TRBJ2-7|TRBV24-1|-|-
TGTGCCACCAGTGATTCCTTATCCCCGACTTCCCCCTTATACGAGCAGTACTTC
CATSDSLSPTSPLYEQYF
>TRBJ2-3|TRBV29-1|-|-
TGCAGCGTTGAATGGGCAAGCACAGATACGCAGTATTTT
CSVEWASTDTQYF
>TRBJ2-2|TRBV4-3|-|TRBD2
TGCGCCAGCAGCCAAGAGGGACTAGCGGGAGCGATCACCGGGGAGCTGTTTTTT
CASSQEGLAGAITGELFF
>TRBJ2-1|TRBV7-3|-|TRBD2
TGTGCCAGCAGCTTAACGGGCGGGAGGTACAATGAGCAGTTCTTC
CASSLTGGRYNEQFF